The 26 T cell receptor beta chains below all came from one sample that was sequenced in a study of early T cells in non-severe SARS-CoV-2 infection. TCRdb ran MiXCR on the 5' RACE reads and lists one entry per CDR3 protein. Of approximately 73,000 distinct CDR3 sequences in the sample, about 11% are singletons; the top ten hold approximately 4.5%. Input material: whole blood. Every receptor here comes from an adult who was a healthcare worker with PCR-confirmed SARS-CoV-2 infection or an uninfected control (not recorded which).

This clonotype was detected ten times or more. This sequence joins TRBV20-1 and TRBJ2-1; D not resolved. CDR1 is DFQATT, CDR2 SNEGSKA, per germline (reference sequence). V was shortened by 3 bases and J by 5 bases, with 8 bases between the two germline ends. The CDR3 contains 12 residues. The CDR3 region is CSASQSDNEQFF. The CDR3 region has the DNA TGCAGTGCTAGTCAGTCTGACAATGAGCAGTTCTTC.

The chain combines TRBV3-1 with TRBJ1-1; 7 bases are shared with TRBD1. The CDR3 has 13 amino acids. Germline V gene data show CDR1 as LGHDT and CDR2 as YNNKEL (reference sequence). With V trimmed by 4 bases and J by 8 bases, 7 bases remained unmatched. The CDR3 here is CASSRETGSEAFF. DNA of the CDR3: TGTGCCAGCAGCCGGGAGACAGGGTCGGAAGCTTTCTTT.

The V call is TRBV6-2 or TRBV6-3, the J call TRBJ2-5; the D gene is possibly TRBD2 (5 bases). V lost 7 bases to trimming and J lost 8 bases, with 20 bases between them. CDR3 length: 14 amino acids. Germline V gene sequence: CDR1 MNHEY, CDR2 SVGEGT. In DNA, the CDR3 is TGTGCCAGCATGGGGAGTCCCTCCTCGGGAACCCAGTACTTC. Translating it yields CASMGSPSSGTQYF.

In its sample, this clonotype was seen many times. The chain employs TRBV7-6 and TRBJ2-1, with D maybe TRBD2 (7 bases). V was shortened by 0 bases and J by 9 bases, with 12 bases between the two germline ends. This CDR3 comprises 14 residues. In germline, CDR1 is SGHVS, CDR2 FNYEAQ. In DNA, the CDR3 is TGTGCCAGCAGCTTAGCGGGGGGGCCAGTTGAGCAGTTCTTC. This gives the protein CASSLAGGPVEQFF.

The V call is TRBV6-2 or TRBV6-3, the J call TRBJ1-1; perhaps TRBD1 as D (6 bases). The CDR3 has 14 amino acids. Trimming stripped 2 bases from V and 0 bases from J, with 7 bases between. The V gene's germline CDR1 is MNHEY and CDR2 SVGEGT. The CDR3 nucleotides read TGTGCCAGCAGTTACACAGGGTTGAACACTGAAGCTTTCTTT. Protein sequence: CASSYTGLNTEAFF.

This chain connects TRBV7-8 to TRBJ1-6; D gene ambiguous. The CDR3 length is 16 residues. Deletions cut 1 base from V and 7 bases from J, with 14 bases between. Germline CDR1 reads SGHVS; CDR2 reads FQNEAQ. The CDR3: CASSLGFWQSNSPLHF. DNA for the CDR3: TGTGCCAGCAGCTTAGGATTTTGGCAGAGCAATTCACCCCTCCACTTT.

In its sample, this clonotype was seen a few times. The chain recombines TRBV20-1 with TRBJ2-2; TRBD2 might be the D (5 bases). Germline CDR1 and CDR2: DFQATT and SNEGSKA (reference sequence). The CDR3 length is 15 residues. Trimming removed 2 bases from V and 5 bases from J, with 15 bases in between. Written as DNA, the CDR3 is TGCAGTGCTAGAATCGGGGATGTGGGGACCGGGGAGCTGTTTTTT. It codes for CSARIGDVGTGELFF.

In its sample, this clonotype was seen a few times. This chain connects TRBV10-3 to TRBJ2-1, with 13 bases that match TRBD2. Trimming at V came to 4 bases and at J to 2 bases, leaving 2 bases not matched to a gene. Germline V CDR1 and CDR2: ENHRY, SYGVKD. CDR3 length: 16 amino acids. The CDR3 bases are TGTGCCATCAGTGGAACTAGCGGGGGGGCCTACAATGAGCAGTTCTTC. It specifies CAISGTSGGAYNEQFF.

This clonotype was counted between two and nine times. The chain couples TRBV18 to TRBJ1-6; 8 bases agree with TRBD1. The V gene's germline CDR1 is KGHSH and CDR2 LQKENI. The CDR3 length is 15 residues. The junction had 7 bases not matched to a gene; V was cut back by 3 bases and J by 9 bases. CDR3 bases: TGTGCCAGCTCACCGGCGGACAGGGTTCGTTCACCCCTCCACTTT. It specifies CASSPADRVRSPLHF.

In its sample, this clonotype was seen a few times. V is TRBV3-1 and J is TRBJ1-2; TRBD1 aligns across 7 bases. The germline CDR1 and CDR2 sequences are LGHDT and YNNKEL (reference sequence). CDR3 size: 13 residues. Unmatched junction bases numbered 4, after V lost 5 bases and J lost 4 bases. As DNA, the CDR3 is TGTGCCAGCAGCAAGACAGGGACCTATGGCTACACCTTC. Its protein product is CASSKTGTYGYTF. The whole variable domain, filled in from reference TRBV3-1 and TRBJ1-2, reads DTAVSQTPKYLVTQMGNDKSIKCEQNLGHDTMYWYKQDSKKFLKIMFSYNNKELIINETVPNRFSPKSPDKAHLNLHINSLELGDSAVYFCASSKTGTYGYTFGSGTRLTVV.

This clonotype was picked up many times. The chain joins TRBV7-8 to TRBJ1-1, with 9 bases matching TRBD1. The CDR3 has 15 amino acids. The V gene's germline CDR1 is SGHVS and CDR2 FQNEAQ. Trimming removed 2 bases from V and 3 bases from J; junction bases left unmatched: 4. The CDR3 loop is CASSLRRTGDTEAFF. The DNA for the CDR3 is TGTGCCAGCAGCTTAAGACGGACAGGGGACACTGAAGCTTTCTTT.

This sequence joins TRBV29-1 and TRBJ1-1; D unresolved. Germline V gene data show CDR1 as SQVTM and CDR2 as ANQGSEA. The CDR3 sequence is 13 residues long. The V end lost 1 base, the J end lost 1 base, and 7 bases lay between the germline ends. CDR3 sequence: CSVEGWQNTEAFF. The CDR3 bases are TGCAGCGTTGAAGGGTGGCAGAACACTGAAGCTTTCTTT.

At least ten counts were recorded for this clonotype. The chain links TRBV20-1 to TRBJ2-5; TRBD2 might be the D (8 bases). Trimming took off 6 bases at V and 1 base at J, with 24 bases between the two ends. Germline V gene lookup returns CDR1 DFQATT and CDR2 SNEGSKA (reference sequence). The CDR3 spans 17 residues. CDR3 protein: CSAQPYRGLGIQETQYF. The CDR3 DNA sequence: TGCAGTGCCCAACCCTACAGGGGACTAGGAATCCAAGAGACCCAGTACTTC.

The chain recombines TRBV9 with TRBJ1-2; tentatively, D is TRBD1 (5 bases). V shed 0 bases and J shed 6 bases, with 9 bases lying between them. Germline V gene data show CDR1 as SGDLS and CDR2 as YYNGEE. CDR3 size: 13 residues. The CDR3 protein is CASSVGPTDGYTF. The CDR3 DNA reads TGTGCCAGCAGCGTAGGGCCGACAGATGGCTACACCTTC.

This clonotype turned up a few times. V is TRBV25-1 and J is TRBJ2-5; 9 bases line up with TRBD1. This CDR3 contains 15 residues. Germline V lookup: CDR1 MGHDK, CDR2 SYGVNS. The V gene end was trimmed by 3 bases and the J gene end by 6 bases; junction bases not matched to a gene: 8. DNA of the CDR3: TGTGCCAGCAGTGATGGTGGGACAGGGTTACAGACCCAGTACTTC. This sequence encodes CASSDGGTGLQTQYF.

This clonotype showed up many times. The chain carries TRBV14 and TRBJ2-7, with 9 bases fitting TRBD1. The CDR3 is made up of 19 amino acids. CDR1 is SGHDN and CDR2 is FVKESK in the germline V gene. The J segment lost 4 bases and the V segment lost 0 bases, leaving 16 bases of the junction unmatched. In DNA form, the CDR3 reads TGTGCCAGCAGCCAAGAAAATGGACAGGGGAAAGAATTTGGGTACGAGCAGTACTTC. It encodes CASSQENGQGKEFGYEQYF.

This clonotype was found many times. CDR3 protein: CASRETGQETQYF. The CDR3 DNA reads as TGTGCCAGCAGGGAAACAGGGCAAGAGACCCAGTACTTC. This sequence joins TRBV6-5 and TRBJ2-5; D may be TRBD1 (6 bases). The CDR3 consists of 13 residues. CDR1 and CDR2 from the germline V gene are MNHEY and SVGAGI. V shed 6 bases and J shed 2 bases, with 10 bases lying between them.

Many counts were recorded for this clonotype. The chain couples TRBV7-9 to TRBJ2-7; D is perhaps TRBD2 (6 bases). The germline V and J ends were trimmed by 2 bases and 3 bases, with 11 bases remaining between them. The V gene's germline CDR1 is SEHNR and CDR2 FQNEAQ (reference sequence). The CDR3 length is 14 residues. CDR3 amino acids: CASSLPSSDYEQYF. CDR3 coding DNA: TGTGCCAGCAGCTTACCTTCTAGCGACTACGAGCAGTACTTC.

In its sample, this clonotype was seen a few times. The chain links TRBV19 to TRBJ1-5; unclear D gene. The germline gives CDR1 LNHDA, CDR2 SQIVND (reference sequence). CDR3 length equals 10 residues. In DNA form, the CDR3 reads TGTGGCGCTGAGAGTCAGCCCCAGCATTTT. It yields the protein CGAESQPQHF.

This clonotype has more than one count but fewer than ten. V usage is TRBV4-1 and J usage is TRBJ1-1, with a tentative D call TRBD1 (5 bases). CDR1 is MGHRA and CDR2 is YSYEKL in the germline V gene. CDR3 length: 15 residues. V lost 1 base and J lost 1, with 10 bases in between. The CDR3 bases are TGCGCCAGCAGCCAAGCGTCGCAGGGGAACACTGAAGCTTTCTTT. Translating gives CASSQASQGNTEAFF.

Many counts were recorded for this clonotype. The rearrangement joins TRBV15 to TRBJ2-7, with TRBD1 matching 8 bases. Germline trimming cut 5 bases from V and 4 bases from J; bases unmatched to any gene: 10. The CDR3 contains 15 residues. Germline loops: CDR1 LNHNV, CDR2 YYDKDF (reference sequence). CDR3: CATSSPGQGRYEQYF. In nucleotides, the CDR3 is TGTGCCACCAGCTCTCCCGGACAGGGAAGGTACGAGCAGTACTTC.

The V and J genes are TRBV5-4 and TRBJ2-3; D call uncertain. This CDR3 spans 14 amino acids. Trimming stripped 4 bases from V and 4 bases from J, with 13 bases between. CDR1 is SGHNT and CDR2 is YYREEE in the germline V gene (reference sequence). The CDR3 sequence is CASSMELSSDTQYF. CDR3 DNA: TGTGCCAGCAGCATGGAGCTTAGCTCAGATACGCAGTATTTT. Supplemented by reference TRBV5-4 and TRBJ2-3, the full variable domain reads ETGVTQSPTHLIKTRGQQVTLRCSSQSGHNTVSWYQQALGQGPQFIFQYYREEENGRGNFPPRFSGLQFPNYSSELNVNALELDDSALYLCASSMELSSDTQYFGPGTRLTVL.

This clonotype was detected ten times or more. This chain joins TRBV6-5 and TRBJ2-3, with TRBD1 identical over 7 bases. CDR3 length: 15 residues. CDR1 is MNHEY, CDR2 SVGAGI, per germline. With 2 bases clipped from V and 2 bases from J, the junction kept 4 bases outside the gene matches. Here the CDR3 reads CASSYGTALTDTQYF. CDR3 nucleotide sequence: TGTGCCAGCAGTTACGGGACAGCCCTCACAGATACGCAGTATTTT.

This clonotype was recorded many times. The rearrangement links TRBV20-1 to TRBJ1-3; 8 bases match TRBD1. This CDR3 region has 17 residues. The V gene end was trimmed by 1 base and the J gene end by 0 bases; junction bases not matched to a gene: 8. Germline CDR1 is DFQATT and CDR2 is SNEGSKA (reference sequence). This chain's CDR3 is CSARVGTGAFSGNTIYF. In DNA, the CDR3 is TGCAGTGCTAGAGTCGGGACAGGAGCCTTCTCTGGAAACACCATATATTTT.

This clonotype was observed many times. The genes are TRBV19 and TRBJ1-5, with 8 bases matching TRBD1. V was pared by 4 bases and J by 6 bases, with 8 bases of the junction left unmatched. CDR3 size: 15 residues. Germline CDR1 LNHDA, CDR2 SQIVND (reference sequence). CDR3 residues: CASSTDREISQPQHF. CDR3 nucleotide sequence: TGTGCCAGTAGTACGGACAGGGAGATAAGTCAGCCCCAGCATTTT.

This clonotype has just a few counts. The V call is TRBV4-3, the J call TRBJ2-6, with unresolved D. The CDR3 is 17 amino acids. V was pared by 0 bases and J by 2 bases, with 11 bases between. Germline V gives CDR1 LGHNA, CDR2 YSLEER. Here the CDR3 reads CASSQDGKGTGANVLTF. The CDR3 DNA is TGCGCCAGCAGCCAAGATGGGAAGGGTACTGGGGCCAACGTCCTGACTTTC.